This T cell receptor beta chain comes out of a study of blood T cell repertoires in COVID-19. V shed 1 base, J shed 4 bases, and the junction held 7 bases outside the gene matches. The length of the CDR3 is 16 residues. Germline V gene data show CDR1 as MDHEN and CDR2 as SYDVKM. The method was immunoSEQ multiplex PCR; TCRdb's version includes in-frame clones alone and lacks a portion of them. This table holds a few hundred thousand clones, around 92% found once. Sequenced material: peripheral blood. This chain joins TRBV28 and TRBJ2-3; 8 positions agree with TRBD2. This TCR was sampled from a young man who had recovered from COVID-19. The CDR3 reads CASSLYGGGWADTQYF. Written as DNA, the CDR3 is TGTGCCAGCAGTTTATATGGCGGGGGGTGGGCAGATACGCAGTATTTT.